Listed below are T cell receptor beta chains from one sample, sequenced in a study of T cell changes during pregnancy in multiple sclerosis. The method was immunoSEQ multiplex PCR; TCRdb's version includes in-frame clones alone and lacks a portion of them. The sample has more than 45,000 clones; roughly 88% are singletons. The source was CD4+ T cells from peripheral blood mononuclear cells, collected in the second trimester of pregnancy. Receptors originate from a female donor with multiple sclerosis, enrolled in a pregnancy study. CDR3s include the opening cysteine and the closing phenylalanine or tryptophan. D genes are given only for firm matches. Size is stated for part of the rows, as once, few or many counts, or as a class when the clone is expanded.

TRBV30	TRBJ2-3	.	.	CAWSVPGFSTDTQYF	TGTGCCTGGAGTGTACCGGGGTTCAGCACAGATACGCAGTATTTT
TRBV5-1	TRBJ1-1	.	.	CASSLNLAGTEAFF	TGCGCCAGCAGCCTCAACCTGGCTGGTACTGAAGCTTTCTTT
TRBV9	TRBJ2-1	.	TRBD2	CASSAGTSGMNEQFF	TGTGCCAGCAGCGCCGGGACTAGCGGGATGAATGAGCAGTTCTTC
TRBV5-1	TRBJ2-3	.	.	CASSPRLGTDTQYF	TGCGCCAGCAGCCCACGACTCGGCACAGATACGCAGTATTTT
TRBV7-9	TRBJ1-1	.	.	CASSSPRQGNMNTEAFF	TGTGCCAGCAGCTCACCCCGGCAGGGTAACATGAACACTGAAGCTTTCTTT
TRBV19	TRBJ1-5	once	.	CASSIAEGYSSQPQHF	TGTGCCAGTAGTATAGCCGAGGGTTACTCTAGTCAGCCCCAGCATTTT
TRBV13	TRBJ2-7	.	TRBD1	CASSSRQGEQYF	TGTGCCAGCAGCTCAAGACAGGGCGAGCAGTACTTC
TRBV28	TRBJ1-2	.	TRBD1	CASRGQGLGYTF	TGTGCCAGCAGGGGACAGGGGTTAGGCTACACCTTC
TRBV6-4	TRBJ1-5	.	.	CASSPGGASNQPQHF	TGTGCCAGCAGCCCGGGGGGGGCCAGCAATCAGCCCCAGCATTTT
TRBV27	TRBJ1-5	.	.	CASSPGRRNQPQHF	TGTGCCAGCAGCCCCGGGAGACGCAATCAGCCCCAGCATTTT
TRBV4-2	TRBJ2-1	.	TRBD2	CASSLPDSGSSRNEQFF	TGTGCCAGCAGCCTCCCGGATAGCGGGAGTTCTCGCAATGAGCAGTTCTTC
TRBV6-4	TRBJ2-1	.	.	CASLLLTPSYNEQFF	TGTGCCAGTCTCTTACTTACCCCCTCCTACAATGAGCAGTTCTTC
TRBV7-8	TRBJ1-2	.	TRBD1	CASSGRDRGREYYGYTF	TGTGCCAGCAGCGGGCGGGACAGGGGGCGGGAGTACTATGGCTACACCTTC
TRBV5-4	TRBJ2-5	.	TRBD2	CASTPRGGKETQYF	TGTGCCAGCACCCCCCGGGGGGGGAAAGAGACCCAGTACTTC
TRBV5-4	TRBJ2-1	.	TRBD2	CASSPGLAGSVVQFF	TGTGCCAGCAGCCCCGGACTAGCGGGAAGCGTGGTACAGTTCTTC
TRBV18	TRBJ2-5	.	TRBD2	CASSPPNHPGGEETQYF	TGTGCCAGCTCACCACCGAATCACCCTGGGGGGGAAGAGACCCAGTACTTC
TRBV6-5	TRBJ2-7	.	.	CASSRGHPSYEQYF	TGTGCCAGCAGCCGTGGACACCCCTCATACGAGCAGTACTTC
TRBV2	TRBJ2-7	.	TRBD2	CASSPLAGASEQYF	TGTGCCAGCAGCCCACTAGCGGGAGCTTCTGAGCAGTACTTC
TRBV5-4	TRBJ2-1	.	TRBD2	CASSLATSGKQQFF	TGTGCCAGCAGCTTGGCGACTAGCGGGAAGCAGCAGTTCTTC
TRBV5-1	TRBJ2-6	.	TRBD1	CASSLSMGQPGTGANVLTF	TGCGCCAGCAGCCTTAGCATGGGACAGCCTGGAACTGGGGCCAACGTCCTGACTTTC
TRBV19	TRBJ1-4	.	.	CASSMARELEKLFF	TGTGCCAGTAGTATGGCCAGGGAACTTGAAAAACTGTTTTTT
TRBV4-3	TRBJ2-7	.	.	CASSQDLTGPTYEQYF	TGCGCCAGCAGCCAAGATTTAACCGGTCCTACCTACGAGCAGTACTTC
TRBV18	TRBJ1-1	.	TRBD1	CASSSRHMVIGTGGMGTEAFF	TGTGCCAGCTCAAGCCGGCATATGGTAATAGGGACAGGGGGAATGGGCACTGAAGCTTTCTTT
TRBV9	TRBJ2-5	.	.	CASSVAQYETQYF	TGTGCCAGCAGCGTAGCACAGTACGAGACCCAGTACTTC
TRBV6-5	TRBJ2-3	.	.	CASSREPRNTDTQYF	TGTGCCAGCAGTCGGGAACCGAGGAACACAGATACGCAGTATTTT
TRBV7-2	TRBJ1-2	.	TRBD1	CASTPGDRASGGYTF	TGTGCCAGCACCCCCGGGGACAGGGCATCGGGAGGCTACACCTTC
TRBV2	TRBJ1-2	.	TRBD1	CARGAPRRGDGYTF	TGTGCCAGGGGGGCCCCGCGCAGGGGGGATGGCTACACCTTC
TRBV28	TRBJ1-3	.	.	CASSLHRSSGNTIYF	TGTGCCAGCAGTTTACACAGGTCCTCTGGAAACACCATATATTTT
TRBV10-3	TRBJ2-5	.	.	CAISESQGRAETQYF	TGTGCCATCAGTGAGTCCCAGGGCAGGGCAGAGACCCAGTACTTC
TRBV29-1	TRBJ1-5	.	.	CSVLEAAGQPQHF	TGCAGCGTGCTGGAGGCGGCAGGTCAGCCCCAGCATTTT
TRBV27	TRBJ2-3	few	TRBD1	CASSFTGQGPDTQYF	TGTGCCAGCAGCTTTACGGGACAGGGCCCAGATACGCAGTATTTT
TRBV2	TRBJ2-1	.	.	CASTREEGALYNEQFF	TGTGCCAGCACGAGGGAGGAGGGGGCCTTGTACAATGAGCAGTTCTTC
TRBV7-9	TRBJ2-1	once	TRBD1	CASSLLDLGDRGLNEQFF	TGTGCCAGCAGCTTACTGGATCTGGGGGACAGGGGATTGAATGAGCAGTTCTTC
TRBV27	TRBJ1-3	.	TRBD1	CASSRTPGQAGNTIYF	TGTGCCAGCAGTAGAACCCCGGGACAGGCTGGAAACACCATATATTTT
TRBV27	TRBJ2-6	.	TRBD1	CASTINHSEGDRTGANVLTF	TGTGCCAGCACAATAAATCATTCAGAAGGGGACAGAACTGGGGCCAACGTCCTGACTTTC
TRBV7-2	TRBJ1-1	.	.	CATSGHPNTEAFF	TGTGCCACCTCGGGACACCCGAACACTGAAGCTTTCTTT
TRBV28	TRBJ2-2	.	TRBD1	CASSLPGQGTGELFF	TGTGCCAGCAGTCTTCCGGGACAGGGGACCGGGGAGCTGTTTTTT
TRBV18	TRBJ2-3	.	.	CASSTVTDTQYF	TGTGCCAGCTCAACGGTCACAGATACGCAGTATTTT
TRBV7-3	TRBJ2-7	.	.	CASSLYEGVYEQYF	TGTGCCAGCAGCTTATACGAGGGCGTCTACGAGCAGTACTTC
TRBV7-9	TRBJ1-3	.	.	CASREITGNTIYF	TGTGCCAGCAGAGAGATAACGGGAAACACCATATATTTT
TRBV28	TRBJ2-3	.	TRBD2	CASSLTSGRGEGDTQYF	TGTGCCAGCAGCCTGACTAGCGGGAGGGGGGAAGGAGATACGCAGTATTTT
TRBV5-1	TRBJ1-2	.	.	CASSLDPGSGGYTF	TGCGCCAGCAGCTTGGATCCAGGGTCGGGTGGCTACACCTTC
TRBV10-3	TRBJ2-3	.	.	CATQSGQDFTDTQYF	TGTGCCACCCAGAGCGGGCAGGATTTCACAGATACGCAGTATTTT
TRBV7-2	TRBJ2-3	.	.	CASSGSSRLLSTDTQYF	TGTGCCAGCAGCGGCTCTAGCAGGCTCCTAAGCACAGATACGCAGTATTTT
TRBV9	TRBJ2-5	.	.	CASSVGALVGETQYF	TGTGCCAGCAGCGTAGGGGCCTTAGTTGGGGAGACCCAGTACTTC
TRBV19	TRBJ2-3	.	TRBD2	CASSITSGRPVSDTQYF	TGTGCCAGTAGTATCACTAGCGGGAGGCCCGTGTCAGATACGCAGTATTTT
TRBV11-2	TRBJ2-1	.	TRBD2	CASSPNVAGSYNEQFF	TGTGCCAGCAGCCCTAACGTAGCGGGCTCCTACAATGAGCAGTTCTTC
TRBV27	TRBJ1-3	.	TRBD1	CASSSRTGGAAGNTIYF	TGTGCCAGCAGTTCCAGGACAGGGGGCGCAGCAGGAAACACCATATATTTT
TRBV5-1	TRBJ2-2	many	TRBD1	CASSGGQGATGELFF	TGCGCCAGCAGCGGAGGACAGGGGGCCACCGGGGAGCTGTTTTTT
TRBV7-7	TRBJ1-5	.	.	CASSSQLDQPQHF	TGTGCTAGCAGCTCCCAGTTGGATCAGCCCCAGCATTTT
TRBV19	TRBJ2-3	.	.	CASSMASGDGTDTQYF	TGTGCCAGTAGTATGGCCAGCGGAGATGGAACAGATACGCAGTATTTT
TRBV5-1	TRBJ1-5	.	TRBD1	CASSPGTEDQPQHF	TGCGCCAGCAGCCCCGGGACAGAGGATCAGCCCCAGCATTTT
TRBV4-1	TRBJ1-3	.	.	CASSLARGGTGNTIYF	TGCGCCAGCAGCCTCGCCCGGGGGGGCACTGGAAACACCATATATTTT
TRBV10-3	TRBJ2-1	.	TRBD2	CAISSNAGTSGRAGEQFF	TGTGCCATCAGTTCAAACGCCGGGACTAGCGGGAGGGCGGGTGAGCAGTTCTTC